One and the same sample provided the 24 T cell receptor beta chains below, sequenced in a study of blood T cell repertoires in COVID-19. Here immunoSEQ multiplex PCR was the method, and the copy in TCRdb shows in-frame clones only, minus some. The data contain about 74,000 clones, around 90% of them singletons. Specimen: peripheral blood. These receptors originate from a woman older than 75 with acute or convalescent COVID-19.

The V gene is TRBV4-1, the J gene TRBJ2-3; 8 bases are shared with TRBD2. Germline-derived CDR1 and CDR2 are MGHRA and YSYEKL. V was pared by 5 bases and J by 2 bases, with 3 bases of the junction left unmatched. This CDR3 has 14 amino acids. In DNA form, the CDR3 reads TGCGCCAGCAGCTCGGGGGGGAACACAGATACGCAGTATTTT. Protein sequence: CASSSGGNTDTQYF.

The CDR3 DNA sequence: TGTGCCAGCCAAAACAGGGAGCGCACTGAAGCTTTCTTT. Its protein product is CASQNRERTEAFF. This chain connects TRBV18 to TRBJ1-1, with D maybe TRBD1 (6 bases). The germline gives CDR1 KGHSH, CDR2 LQKENI. The CDR3 length is 13 residues. V gave up 8 bases and J gave up 4 bases, with 14 bases separating them.

The chain joins TRBV6-2 or TRBV6-3 to TRBJ2-1; 16 bases map to TRBD2. The CDR3 totals 15 residues. The V gene's germline CDR1 is MNHEY and CDR2 SVGEGT. V dropped 3 bases and J dropped 9; count of bases not matched to a gene: 2. CDR3 protein: CASSYGTSGRGEQFF. DNA of the CDR3: TGTGCCAGCAGTTATGGGACTAGCGGGAGGGGTGAGCAGTTCTTC.

The J gene is TRBJ1-6, the V gene TRBV4-2; D unclear. Germline CDR1 reads LGHNA; CDR2 reads YNFKEQ. V was trimmed by 1 base and J by 0 bases, leaving 13 bases between them. CDR3 length equals 18 residues. CDR3 DNA sequence: TGTGCCAGCAGCCAAGCTCGGAGGTCGAGCTCCTATAATTCACCCCTCCACTTT. Translated: CASSQARRSSSYNSPLHF.

The chain couples TRBV4-1 to TRBJ1-2; TRBD1 agrees at 8 bases. The V and J ends lost 4 bases and 4 bases, in that order; junction bases with no gene match: 11. Germline V gene lookup returns CDR1 MGHRA and CDR2 YSYEKL. This CDR3 has 16 residues. CDR3 nucleotide sequence: TGCGCCAGCAGCCGGGCGGGGGAGACAGGGGCCTATGGCTACACCTTC. Protein: CASSRAGETGAYGYTF.

The J gene is TRBJ1-2, the V gene TRBV6-1, with 10 positions matching TRBD1. The CDR3 consists of 16 residues. Germline values: CDR1 MNHNS, CDR2 SASEGT. The J segment lost 7 bases and the V segment lost 4 bases, leaving 12 bases of the junction unmatched. CDR3: CASSVGLSDRGSGYTF. The CDR3 DNA reads as TGTGCCAGCAGTGTGGGCTTGTCGGACAGGGGGTCTGGCTACACCTTC.

A word on this clone: Other DNA sequences of this sample code for an identical CDR3. J is TRBJ2-7 and V is TRBV3-1 (or the pseudogene TRBV3-2); TRBD2 matches at 7 bases. From germline, CDR1 is LGHDT and CDR2 YNNKEL (reference sequence). CDR3 length equals 14 residues. Trimming took 1 base from V and 3 from J; bases not matched to a gene: 3. The CDR3 DNA reads TGTGCCAGCAGCCAAGGCCTAGCGGACTACGAGCAGTACTTC. It encodes CASSQGLADYEQYF.

This chain joins TRBV19 and TRBJ2-1; 8 bases agree with TRBD1. Losses at the gene ends were 3 bases for V and 9 bases for J; bases not matched to a gene: 7. CDR1 and CDR2 (germline): LNHDA, SQIVND (reference sequence). CDR3 length: 14 residues. The CDR3: CASSMQGALIEQFF. The CDR3 DNA is TGTGCCAGTAGTATGCAGGGGGCGCTGATTGAGCAGTTCTTC.

The chain employs TRBV6-5 and TRBJ2-6; D may be TRBD1 (5 bases). CDR1 is MNHEY, CDR2 SVGAGI, per germline. V shed 2 bases and J shed 4 bases, with 12 bases lying between them. The CDR3 covers 16 residues. The CDR3 DNA is TGTGCCAGCAGTTACCCTCAGGGTAGCGGGGCCAACGTCCTGACTTTC. It yields the protein CASSYPQGSGANVLTF.

V is TRBV19 and J is TRBJ2-5; 9 nucleotides align to TRBD1. CDR1 LNHDA and CDR2 SQIVND come from the germline V gene (reference sequence). Trimming removed 5 bases from V and 4 bases from J; junction bases left unmatched: 8. The CDR3 contains 15 residues. The CDR3 here is CASSQRDRASETQYF. DNA for the CDR3: TGTGCCAGTAGTCAGAGGGACAGGGCCTCAGAGACCCAGTACTTC.

V gene TRBV18 combines with J gene TRBJ2-5; 8 bases agree with TRBD1. CDR3 length equals 15 residues. Per germline, CDR1 KGHSH and CDR2 LQKENI. V was pared by 4 bases and J by 7 bases, with 11 bases of the junction left unmatched. The CDR3 spells CASSLGQGSVVTQYF. DNA for the CDR3: TGTGCCAGCTCACTCGGACAGGGAAGTGTTGTGACCCAGTACTTC.

The J gene is TRBJ1-2, the V gene TRBV4-3; D is perhaps TRBD1 (5 bases). In germline, CDR1 is LGHNA, CDR2 YSLEER. This CDR3 is 14 amino acids long. Trimming left V 4 bases short and J 8 bases short, with 17 bases between. This CDR3 reads CASSRTLGGDGYTF. CDR3 DNA: TGCGCCAGCAGCCGAACACTAGGAGGGGACGGCTACACCTTC.

The chain carries TRBV7-9 and TRBJ1-3; D is unclear. CDR3 length: 14 residues. Germline assignment: CDR1 SEHNR and CDR2 FQNEAQ (reference sequence). Trimming took off 5 bases at V and 0 bases at J, with 8 bases between the two ends. Here the CDR3 reads CASSPPGSGNTIYF. The DNA for the CDR3 is TGTGCCAGCAGCCCCCCGGGCTCTGGAAACACCATATATTTT.

The chain couples TRBV6-5 to TRBJ2-1, with D maybe TRBD1 (6 bases). There are 16 residues in the CDR3. Germline V lookup: CDR1 MNHEY, CDR2 SVGAGI. Between the trimmed V and J ends, which lost 4 bases and 0 bases, there was a span of 13 bases. CDR3 DNA: TGTGCCAGCAGTTCTGACAGGCTGGGCTCCTACAATGAGCAGTTCTTC. Protein product: CASSSDRLGSYNEQFF.

The rearrangement joins TRBV9 to TRBJ1-2; D unclear. This CDR3 is built from 13 residues. The V end lost 2 bases, the J end lost 4 bases, and 9 bases lay between the germline ends. The germline V gene encodes CDR1 SGDLS and CDR2 YYNGEE. CDR3 bases: TGTGCCAGCAGCGTCATCGGGAGCTATGGCTACACCTTC. Its protein is CASSVIGSYGYTF. The full variable domain, in which reference TRBV9 and TRBJ1-2 provide the parts outside the CDR3, is DSGVTQTPKHLITATGQRVTLRCSPRSGDLSVYWYQQSLDQGLQFLIQYYNGEERAKGNILERFSAQQFPDLHSELNLSSLELGDSALYFCASSVIGSYGYTFGSGTRLTVV.

This chain links TRBV11-2 with TRBJ2-1; 12 bases map to TRBD2. Looked up from germline, CDR1 is SGHAT and CDR2 is FQNNGV. CDR3 size: 18 residues. V was pared by 0 bases and J by 4 bases, with 7 bases of the junction left unmatched. The CDR3 spells CASSLDTPGTSGYNEQFF. Here the CDR3 DNA reads TGTGCCAGCAGCTTAGACACCCCCGGGACTAGCGGGTACAATGAGCAGTTCTTC.

The chain couples TRBV14 to TRBJ2-7; TRBD2 might be the D (6 bases). Trimming stripped 4 bases from V and 3 bases from J, with 7 bases between. The germline V gene encodes CDR1 SGHDN and CDR2 FVKESK. The CDR3 sequence is 12 residues long. The CDR3 region is CASSPGGYEQYF. CDR3 in DNA: TGTGCCAGCAGCCCCGGGGGCTACGAGCAGTACTTC.

V gene TRBV6-6 combines with J gene TRBJ2-5; TRBD2 matches 11 bases. This CDR3 is 17 amino acids long. Trimming removed 5 bases from V and 5 bases from J; junction bases left unmatched: 13. Germline assignment: CDR1 MNHNY and CDR2 SVGAGI (reference sequence). CDR3 nucleotide sequence: TGTGCCAGCAGTCGTTTCTCCATAGCGGGGGGGCCGGAGACCCAGTACTTC. Protein: CASSRFSIAGGPETQYF.

This clone has just one count. V gene TRBV9 combines with J gene TRBJ2-1, with TRBD2 as a possible D gene (5 bases). Germline CDR1 SGDLS, CDR2 YYNGEE. CDR3 length: 17 amino acids. The V gene lost 2 bases and the J gene lost 0 bases, with 15 bases spanning the gap. The CDR3 reads CASSVEGLLSSYNEQFF. The CDR3 DNA is TGTGCCAGCAGCGTGGAAGGACTGCTCAGCTCCTACAATGAGCAGTTCTTC.

This clone was counted once. The chain is built from TRBV28 and TRBJ2-1, with 12 positions matching TRBD2. Germline V gene sequence: CDR1 MDHEN, CDR2 SYDVKM. The CDR3 totals 17 residues. Trimming took 4 bases from V and 2 from J; bases not matched to a gene: 6. The CDR3 DNA is TGTGCCAGCAGTTCCTCTAGCGGGAGGGGGACCTACAATGAGCAGTTCTTC. Encoded protein: CASSSSSGRGTYNEQFF.

The gene calls are TRBV5-4 and TRBJ2-5, with 12 bases that match TRBD2. Germline V gene data show CDR1 as SGHNT and CDR2 as YYREEE (reference sequence). This CDR3 has 17 amino acids. The ends lost 0 bases at V and 4 bases at J; junction bases unmatched: 7. DNA for the CDR3: TGTGCCAGCAGCTTGGAGGCTAGCGGGAGGGCCGGAGAGACCCAGTACTTC. Its protein is CASSLEASGRAGETQYF.

V gene TRBV2 combines with J gene TRBJ1-5; D gene ambiguous. Trimming removed 1 base at V and 4 bases at J, with 11 bases between. Germline V gene data show CDR1 as SNHLY and CDR2 as FYNNEI. The CDR3 has 15 amino acids. Here the CDR3 reads CASSEGSGQNQPQHF. The CDR3 DNA is TGTGCCAGCAGTGAAGGCTCAGGCCAAAATCAGCCCCAGCATTTT.

This chain uses TRBV5-1 with TRBJ2-2; TRBD2 agrees at 10 bases. The CDR3 is made up of 15 amino acids. Germline V gene data show CDR1 as SGHRS and CDR2 as YFSETQ. Trimming took 7 bases from V and 7 from J; bases not matched to a gene: 10. CDR3: CASGPLAGLNGELFF. CDR3 nucleotide sequence: TGCGCCAGCGGGCCACTAGCGGGGTTGAACGGGGAGCTGTTTTTT.

In nucleotides, the CDR3 is TGTGCCAGCAGCTTACATGCAACTAATGAAAAACTGTTTTTT. This codes for CASSLHATNEKLFF. The rearrangement joins TRBV6-5 to TRBJ1-4; D gene unclear. Trimming cost V 6 bases and J 0 bases, with 8 bases left between them. This CDR3 contains 14 residues. The germline V gene has CDR1 MNHEY and CDR2 SVGAGI.